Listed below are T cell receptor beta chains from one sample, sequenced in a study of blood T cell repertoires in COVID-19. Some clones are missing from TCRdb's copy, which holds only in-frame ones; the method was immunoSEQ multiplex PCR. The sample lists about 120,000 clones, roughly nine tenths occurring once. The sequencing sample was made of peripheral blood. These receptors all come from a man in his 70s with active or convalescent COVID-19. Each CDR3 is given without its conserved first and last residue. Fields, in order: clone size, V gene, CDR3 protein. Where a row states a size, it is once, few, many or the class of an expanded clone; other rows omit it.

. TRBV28 ASSLSPGNEQF
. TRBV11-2 ASSLTGVNTEAF
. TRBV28 ASSLFRGDMGPQH
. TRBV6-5 ASSLRGGNTGELF
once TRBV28 ASIRTGRGNTIY
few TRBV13 ASRPGGGLTYEQY
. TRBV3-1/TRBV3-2 ASSLRLGTDTQY
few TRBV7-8 ASSPIIRNSPLH
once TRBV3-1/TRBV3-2 ASSRSGPSLREQY
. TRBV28 ASSYLAGTGNGYT